The rows below give T cell receptor beta chains drawn from one sample of a study of T cells in localized non-small cell lung cancer. The method was immunoSEQ multiplex PCR; TCRdb's version includes in-frame clones alone and lacks a portion of them. This sample carries about 14,000 clones, 80% to 85% of them seen once, and the ten largest clones take approximately 4.1%. Specimen: peripheral blood, collected before any cancer treatment. The receptors were gathered from a female donor at least 60 years old with stage I squamous cell lung carcinoma. Each CDR3 is given with its conserved first and last residue. A D gene is named only where the DNA matches it firmly. Size is stated for part of the rows, as once, few or many counts, or as a class when the clone is expanded.

d_gene: NA
v_gene: TRBV2
abundance: NA
j_gene: TRBJ1-2
CDR3nt: TGTGCCACCACCCCAAGTTCAGGGCAGATCTATGGCTACACCTTC
CDR3aa: CATTPSSGQIYGYTF

d_gene: TRBD1
v_gene: TRBV5-6
abundance: NA
j_gene: TRBJ1-6
CDR3nt: TGTGCCAGCAGCTTGGAGGGGACAGGCAATTCACCCCTCCACTTT
CDR3aa: CASSLEGTGNSPLHF

d_gene: TRBD1
v_gene: TRBV27
abundance: once
j_gene: TRBJ2-6
CDR3nt: TGTGCCAGCAGTATGGACAGGGGTGCGGGGTCACCTGGGGCCAACGTCCTGACTTTC
CDR3aa: CASSMDRGAGSPGANVLTF

d_gene: NA
v_gene: TRBV18
abundance: once
j_gene: TRBJ2-3
CDR3nt: TGTGCCAGCCGAAGGTCAGATACGCAGTATTTT
CDR3aa: CASRRSDTQYF

d_gene: TRBD1
v_gene: TRBV29-1
abundance: NA
j_gene: TRBJ1-2
CDR3nt: TGCAGCGATGGGGACAGCCGTAACTATGGCTACACCTTC
CDR3aa: CSDGDSRNYGYTF

d_gene: NA
v_gene: TRBV5-5
abundance: NA
j_gene: TRBJ1-6
CDR3nt: TGTGCCAGCAGCTTGAGGGACGGAGGATCCTATAATTCACCCCTCCACTTT
CDR3aa: CASSLRDGGSYNSPLHF

d_gene: NA
v_gene: TRBV30
abundance: once
j_gene: TRBJ2-5
CDR3nt: TGTGCCTGGAGTCCCGGTGGGTCGGAGACCCAGTACTTC
CDR3aa: CAWSPGGSETQYF

d_gene: NA
v_gene: TRBV10-3
abundance: NA
j_gene: TRBJ1-3
CDR3nt: TGTGCCATCAGTGGGGTCGGTGGCACCTCTGGAAACACCATATATTTT
CDR3aa: CAISGVGGTSGNTIYF

d_gene: TRBD1
v_gene: TRBV4-1
abundance: NA
j_gene: TRBJ1-1
CDR3nt: TGCGCCAGCAGCCCCCGGGACAGGGGTTTTGCTTTCTTT
CDR3aa: CASSPRDRGFAFF

d_gene: NA
v_gene: TRBV5-6
abundance: NA
j_gene: TRBJ1-1
CDR3nt: TGTGCCAGCAGCCTAAGATTTGAAGCTTTCTTT
CDR3aa: CASSLRFEAFF

d_gene: NA
v_gene: TRBV4-3
abundance: NA
j_gene: TRBJ2-2
CDR3nt: TGCGCCAGCGGCCCCTGGGACACCGGGGAGCTGTTTTTT
CDR3aa: CASGPWDTGELFF

d_gene: NA
v_gene: TRBV27
abundance: NA
j_gene: TRBJ2-7
CDR3nt: TGTGCCAGCAGTTATCAGGGCAGCTCCTACGAGCAGTACTTC
CDR3aa: CASSYQGSSYEQYF

d_gene: TRBD1
v_gene: TRBV30
abundance: NA
j_gene: TRBJ1-2
CDR3nt: TGTGCCTGGGCAGGGGGATTTAACTATGGCTACACCTTC
CDR3aa: CAWAGGFNYGYTF

d_gene: NA
v_gene: TRBV4-1
abundance: once
j_gene: TRBJ1-5
CDR3nt: TGCGCCAGCAGCCCGTGGCATAGCAATCAGCCCCAGCATTTT
CDR3aa: CASSPWHSNQPQHF

d_gene: TRBD2
v_gene: TRBV4-1
abundance: NA
j_gene: TRBJ2-5
CDR3nt: TGCGCCAGCAGCCTCCGCCCCCAAGAAGGGACTAGCGGCGGGAGGGAGACCCAGTACTTC
CDR3aa: CASSLRPQEGTSGGRETQYF

d_gene: NA
v_gene: TRBV7-9
abundance: NA
j_gene: TRBJ2-1
CDR3nt: TGTGCCAGCAGCTTTGTGAGCAATGAGCAGTTCTTC
CDR3aa: CASSFVSNEQFF

d_gene: TRBD1
v_gene: TRBV2
abundance: few
j_gene: TRBJ2-2
CDR3nt: TGTGCCAGCAGACAGGGGTCCCGCACCGGGGAGCTGTTTTTT
CDR3aa: CASRQGSRTGELFF

d_gene: NA
v_gene: TRBV4-1
abundance: NA
j_gene: TRBJ1-4
CDR3nt: TGCGCCAGCAGCCAACTCATTCAGAGGGGGGATGAAAAACTGTTTTTT
CDR3aa: CASSQLIQRGDEKLFF

d_gene: NA
v_gene: TRBV10-3
abundance: NA
j_gene: TRBJ2-7
CDR3nt: TGTGCCACAGAGGATCAAAGCGGTGTCAGGGAGCAGTACTTC
CDR3aa: CATEDQSGVREQYF

d_gene: NA
v_gene: TRBV7-9
abundance: NA
j_gene: TRBJ2-7
CDR3nt: TGTGCCAGCAGCTTAGTTGGGCCCGAGCAGTACTTC
CDR3aa: CASSLVGPEQYF

d_gene: NA
v_gene: TRBV7-2
abundance: NA
j_gene: TRBJ1-1
CDR3nt: TGTGCCAGCAGCTTAGTTGGCGGCCAGAACACTGAAGCTTTCTTT
CDR3aa: CASSLVGGQNTEAFF

d_gene: NA
v_gene: TRBV7-2
abundance: NA
j_gene: TRBJ1-4
CDR3nt: TGTGCCAGCAGCTTAGCATCGAGGGCAACTAATGAAAAACTGTTTTTT
CDR3aa: CASSLASRATNEKLFF

d_gene: TRBD2
v_gene: TRBV5-6
abundance: NA
j_gene: TRBJ2-7
CDR3nt: TGTGCCAGCAGCCGTAGCGGGGGGCCCCCCTACGAGCAGTACTTC
CDR3aa: CASSRSGGPPYEQYF

d_gene: TRBD1
v_gene: TRBV7-2
abundance: NA
j_gene: TRBJ1-1
CDR3nt: TGTGCCAGCAGCACGACAGGGGGCGTAGAAGCTTTCTTT
CDR3aa: CASSTTGGVEAFF

d_gene: NA
v_gene: TRBV11-3
abundance: NA
j_gene: TRBJ2-2
CDR3nt: TGTGCCAGCAGCACCCACGAGCGGAGAAACACCGGGGAGCTGTTTTTT
CDR3aa: CASSTHERRNTGELFF

d_gene: NA
v_gene: TRBV7-9
abundance: NA
j_gene: TRBJ1-3
CDR3nt: TGTGCCAGCAGCTTAAAGGGTGGAAACACCATATATTTT
CDR3aa: CASSLKGGNTIYF

d_gene: NA
v_gene: TRBV4-1
abundance: NA
j_gene: TRBJ2-7
CDR3nt: TGCGCCAGCAGCCATACCCTACATGATTACGAGCAGTACTTC
CDR3aa: CASSHTLHDYEQYF

d_gene: NA
v_gene: TRBV6-1
abundance: once
j_gene: TRBJ2-7
CDR3nt: TGTGCCACCCACAGGGATTACTACGAGCAGTACTTC
CDR3aa: CATHRDYYEQYF

d_gene: NA
v_gene: TRBV7-2
abundance: NA
j_gene: TRBJ2-7
CDR3nt: TGTGCCAGCAGCTTCGGGGTTGGGGGCTCCTACGAGCAGTACTTC
CDR3aa: CASSFGVGGSYEQYF

d_gene: NA
v_gene: TRBV7-2
abundance: NA
j_gene: TRBJ1-4
CDR3nt: TGTGCCAGCAGCTTCGGACCCGCGAGGATGGATGAAAAACTGTTTTTT
CDR3aa: CASSFGPARMDEKLFF

d_gene: TRBD1
v_gene: TRBV19
abundance: NA
j_gene: TRBJ2-1
CDR3nt: TGTGCCAGTAGTATGGGGACAGGGGGCAATGAGCAGTTCTTC
CDR3aa: CASSMGTGGNEQFF

d_gene: TRBD2
v_gene: TRBV9
abundance: few
j_gene: TRBJ2-3
CDR3nt: TGTGCCAGCAGCGTGGGGCGGGGGGCCGGCACAGATACGCAGTATTTT
CDR3aa: CASSVGRGAGTDTQYF

d_gene: NA
v_gene: TRBV5-1
abundance: NA
j_gene: TRBJ1-4
CDR3nt: TGCGCCAGCAGCTTCGGAGCAACTAATGAAAAACTGTTTTTT
CDR3aa: CASSFGATNEKLFF

d_gene: NA
v_gene: TRBV2
abundance: NA
j_gene: TRBJ2-3
CDR3nt: TGTGCCAGCAGTCTGAATAAGAGGGATACGCAGTATTTT
CDR3aa: CASSLNKRDTQYF

d_gene: NA
v_gene: TRBV19
abundance: NA
j_gene: TRBJ2-7
CDR3nt: TGTGCCAGTAGTATTCGGGACTCCCCTTCCTACGAGCAGTACTTC
CDR3aa: CASSIRDSPSYEQYF

d_gene: NA
v_gene: TRBV5-6
abundance: NA
j_gene: TRBJ1-4
CDR3nt: TGTGCCAGCAGCTTGGGAGGGACGGTTAATGAAAAACTGTTTTTT
CDR3aa: CASSLGGTVNEKLFF

d_gene: NA
v_gene: TRBV7-9
abundance: NA
j_gene: TRBJ1-5
CDR3nt: TGTGCCAGCAGCTTAGAATCAAGGGGCGCTTATAGCAATCAGCCCCAGCATTTT
CDR3aa: CASSLESRGAYSNQPQHF

d_gene: TRBD1
v_gene: TRBV7-9
abundance: NA
j_gene: TRBJ2-4
CDR3nt: TGTGCCAGCAGCTCGGACAGGGCAGGAAACATTCAGTACTTC
CDR3aa: CASSSDRAGNIQYF

d_gene: TRBD1
v_gene: TRBV2
abundance: NA
j_gene: TRBJ2-5
CDR3nt: TGTGCCAGCAGTGAGGGACAGGGGACAGAGACCCAGTACTTC
CDR3aa: CASSEGQGTETQYF

d_gene: TRBD1
v_gene: TRBV29-1
abundance: NA
j_gene: TRBJ1-2
CDR3nt: TGCAGCGTTGGGGCGGGGACAGGGTTTGGCTACACCTTC
CDR3aa: CSVGAGTGFGYTF

d_gene: TRBD1
v_gene: TRBV4-1
abundance: NA
j_gene: TRBJ1-1
CDR3nt: TGCGCCAGCAGCCAAGCCGGGACAGGGAACACTGAAGCTTTCTTT
CDR3aa: CASSQAGTGNTEAFF

d_gene: TRBD2
v_gene: TRBV5-1
abundance: NA
j_gene: TRBJ2-3
CDR3nt: TGCGCCAGCAGCTTGGGGGAATCGGGAGGTGCAGATACGCAGTATTTT
CDR3aa: CASSLGESGGADTQYF

d_gene: TRBD1
v_gene: TRBV5-1
abundance: NA
j_gene: TRBJ2-2
CDR3nt: TGCGCCAGCAGCTCCCTCCGGGACAGGGGGCGAGTGGACACCGGGGAGCTGTTTTTT
CDR3aa: CASSSLRDRGRVDTGELFF

d_gene: NA
v_gene: TRBV19
abundance: NA
j_gene: TRBJ1-1
CDR3nt: TGTGCCAGTAGTAAGACAGTTAACATGAACACTGAAGCTTTCTTT
CDR3aa: CASSKTVNMNTEAFF

d_gene: NA
v_gene: TRBV7-8
abundance: NA
j_gene: TRBJ2-7
CDR3nt: TGTGCCAGCAGCTGGCAGGAGAGCTCCTACGAGCAGTACTTC
CDR3aa: CASSWQESSYEQYF

d_gene: NA
v_gene: TRBV19
abundance: few
j_gene: TRBJ2-7
CDR3nt: TGTGCCAGTAGTGCGGCCGGCTGGGACTACGAGCAGTACTTC
CDR3aa: CASSAAGWDYEQYF

d_gene: NA
v_gene: TRBV4-3
abundance: NA
j_gene: TRBJ2-3
CDR3nt: TGCGCCAGCAGCCAAGAGGGGGGGGGCCTGGGAGATACGCAGTATTTT
CDR3aa: CASSQEGGGLGDTQYF

d_gene: NA
v_gene: TRBV10-3
abundance: few
j_gene: TRBJ2-2
CDR3nt: TGTGCCATCGGCGGACGGACAAACACCGGGGAGCTGTTTTTT
CDR3aa: CAIGGRTNTGELFF

d_gene: NA
v_gene: TRBV2
abundance: NA
j_gene: TRBJ2-3
CDR3nt: TGTGCCAGCAGTGAAGTCCCAGATACGCAGTATTTT
CDR3aa: CASSEVPDTQYF

d_gene: NA
v_gene: TRBV5-4
abundance: NA
j_gene: TRBJ2-3
CDR3nt: TGTGCCAGCAGTACCGGGACCCACACAGATACGCAGTATTTT
CDR3aa: CASSTGTHTDTQYF